This T cell receptor beta chain came from a study of a mutant IDH1 vaccine in newly diagnosed glioma. Study details: Vaccination began 4-6 weeks post radiotherapy alone, or with temozolomide cycles. The treated population exhibited a male proportion of around 62%, a female proportion of about 38%, and a mean age of about 39 years.

Time point noted: week 5, during vaccination. Mutant IDH1 20-mer peptide, at 300 ug, made up each vaccine dose, with topical imiquimod. Donors had new IDH1-mutant astrocytomas of WHO grade 3 or 4 (ATRX-lost). Points on this clone: Its target is unknown.

Here immunoSEQ multiplex PCR was the method, and the copy in TCRdb shows in-frame clones only, minus some. The sample yields 50,000 or so clones, around 80% seen once. The clonotype comes from a woman in her thirties or forties with glioma. The sequencing here drew on PBMCs, taken from a glioma patient whose treatment included an IDH1 peptide vaccine.

The CDR3 loop reads CATSRDQGERNQPQHF. The CDR3 DNA reads as TGTGCCACCAGCAGAGATCAGGGGGAAAGGAATCAGCCCCAGCATTTT. This rearrangement joins TRBV15 to TRBJ1-5; the match to TRBD1 covers 7 bases. V lost 0 bases, J lost 4 bases, and 6 bases stayed unmatched. CDR1 is LNHNV, CDR2 YYDKDF, per germline (reference sequence). The CDR3 loop spans 16 amino acids.